This passage covers 11 T cell receptor beta chains from one sample sequenced in a study of blood T cell repertoires in COVID-19. Profiling relied on immunoSEQ multiplex PCR, and the TCRdb table lists in-frame clones only, not all of them. Of approximately 330,000 clones in the sample, roughly 88% are singletons; the top ten hold around 4%. Sequencing was done on a sample of peripheral blood. These receptors were collected from a woman between 50 and 59 years old with active or convalescent COVID-19.

The gene calls are TRBV28 and TRBJ1-1; 7 bases align to TRBD1. Germline trimming cut 5 bases from V and 11 bases from J; bases unmatched to any gene: 5. Germline lookup yields CDR1 MDHEN and CDR2 SYDVKM. The CDR3 runs 11 residues. CDR3 loop: CASSTGAGAFF. DNA of the CDR3: TGTGCCAGCAGTACAGGGGCGGGGGCTTTCTTT.

This chain uses TRBV7-3 with TRBJ1-1, with D possibly matching TRBD1 (6 bases). CDR1 is SGHTA, CDR2 FQGTGA, per germline. The V and J ends lost 2 bases and 4 bases respectively, with 14 bases between them. CDR3 length: 15 amino acids. CDR3 amino acids: CASSLYSDSLTEAFF. In nucleotides, the CDR3 is TGTGCCAGCAGCTTATACTCGGACAGCCTCACTGAAGCTTTCTTT. Supplemented by reference TRBV7-3 and TRBJ1-1, the full variable domain reads GAGVSQTPSNKVTEKGKYVELRCDPISGHTALYWYRQSLGQGPEFLIYFQGTGAADDSGLPNDRFFAVRPEGSVSTLKIQRTERGDSAVYLCASSLYSDSLTEAFFGQGTRLTVV.

This clone came up a few times. The chain is built from TRBV4-1 and TRBJ1-1; 7 bases match TRBD1. CDR3 length: 14 residues. V shed 3 bases and J 4 bases; nucleotides not matched to a gene: 5. Germline CDR1 MGHRA, CDR2 YSYEKL. CDR3 nucleotide sequence: TGCGCCAGCAGCCATGACAGGGCCGCCACTGAAGCTTTCTTT. Its translation is CASSHDRAATEAFF.

The chain uses TRBV18 and TRBJ2-1, with a weak D call TRBD2 (5 bases). Germline values: CDR1 KGHSH, CDR2 LQKENI. The V end was cut by 0 bases, the J end by 8 bases, with 8 bases between. This CDR3 is built from 13 residues. CDR3 loop: CASSPPGRDEQFF. CDR3 DNA: TGTGCCAGCTCACCACCAGGGCGGGATGAGCAGTTCTTC.

The V gene is TRBV18, the J gene TRBJ2-7; TRBD2 agrees at 12 bases. V was pared by 3 bases and J by 9 bases, with 9 bases of the junction left unmatched. Germline V gives CDR1 KGHSH, CDR2 LQKENI. The CDR3 totals 15 residues. The CDR3 loop is CASSPPSGRVQVQYF. CDR3 bases: TGTGCCAGCTCACCCCCTAGCGGGAGGGTCCAGGTGCAGTACTTC.

This clone has just one count. This chain links TRBV15 with TRBJ2-1; D unclear. This CDR3 region has 15 residues. Germline lookup yields CDR1 LNHNV and CDR2 YYDKDF (reference sequence). Between the trimmed V and J ends, which lost 0 bases and 8 bases, there was a span of 14 bases. The DNA for the CDR3 is TGTGCCACCAGCAGAGAAAAGCGAAGCGTCGATGAGCAGTTCTTC. This gives the protein CATSREKRSVDEQFF.

The V and J genes are TRBV27 and TRBJ2-1, with 8 bases identical to TRBD1. Germline V gene data show CDR1 as MNHEY and CDR2 as SMNVEV (reference sequence). The V gene end was trimmed by 4 bases and the J gene end by 6 bases; junction bases not matched to a gene: 5. This CDR3 has 14 residues. The CDR3 sequence is CASSSGQGANEQFF. In DNA form, the CDR3 reads TGTGCCAGCAGTTCCGGACAGGGTGCCAATGAGCAGTTCTTC.

This chain connects TRBV10-3 to TRBJ2-2, with 7 positions matching TRBD1. J was trimmed by 0 bases and V by 9 bases; bases with no gene match: 16. The CDR3 covers 18 residues. Germline values: CDR1 ENHRY, CDR2 SYGVKD. CDR3 region: CAILATGPTPSNTGELFF. CDR3 in DNA: TGTGCCATTTTAGCGACAGGGCCCACTCCCTCGAACACCGGGGAGCTGTTTTTT.

The V and J genes are TRBV5-1 and TRBJ2-3; tentative D call: TRBD2 (6 bases). With 4 bases removed from V and 4 bases from J, the gap between germline ends came to 10 bases. This CDR3 is 13 amino acids long. Germline CDR1 and CDR2: SGHRS and YFSETQ. CDR3 nucleotides: TGCGCCAGCAGCCCTTGGGGGGCAGATACGCAGTATTTT. It specifies CASSPWGADTQYF.

The CDR3 coding sequence is TGCGCCAGCAGCCAAGGGGACAGGGTGTACAATGAGCAGTTCTTC. Its protein is CASSQGDRVYNEQFF. The chain combines TRBV4-3 with TRBJ2-1, with 9 bases lining up with TRBD1. With V trimmed by 1 base and J by 4 bases, 2 bases remained unmatched. The CDR3 length is 15 residues. Germline CDR1 reads LGHNA; CDR2 reads YSLEER.

The V call is TRBV7-2, the J call TRBJ1-4; 7 bases are shared with TRBD1. The V gene's germline CDR1 is SGHTA and CDR2 FQGNSA. With 3 bases clipped from V and 3 bases from J, the junction kept 1 base outside the gene matches. The CDR3 loop spans 14 amino acids. The DNA for the CDR3 is TGTGCCAGCAGCTTCGGGACAGCTAATGAAAAACTGTTTTTT. Translated: CASSFGTANEKLFF. Supplemented by reference TRBV7-2 and TRBJ1-4, the full variable domain reads GAGVSQSPSNKVTEKGKDVELRCDPISGHTALYWYRQSLGQGLEFLIYFQGNSAPDKSGLPSDRFSAERTGGSVSTLTIQRTQQEDSAVYLCASSFGTANEKLFFGSGTQLSVL.